This entry lists 24 T cell receptor beta chains sequenced from one sample in a study of blood T cell repertoires in COVID-19. The assay was immunoSEQ multiplex PCR, and TCRdb's table has in-frame clones only and misses some. This repertoire shows a few hundred thousand clones, more than 75% found once; its top ten account for about 3%. Sequencing was carried out using peripheral blood. The receptor set was obtained from a human donor in a cohort sampled during active COVID-19.

V and J are TRBV3-1 (or the pseudogene TRBV3-2) and TRBJ1-1, with D possibly being TRBD1 (5 bases). Germline V gene data show CDR1 as LGHDT and CDR2 as YNNKEL (reference sequence). The CDR3 has 16 amino acids. Trimming took off 2 bases at V and 4 bases at J, with 17 bases between the two ends. As DNA, the CDR3 is TGTGCCAGCAGCCAAAACAGCGCCGGCGGGGGCACTGAAGCTTTCTTT. It is translated as CASSQNSAGGGTEAFF.

The chain links TRBV6-5 to TRBJ1-2; no definite D call. The CDR3 consists of 13 residues. Germline-derived CDR1 and CDR2 are MNHEY and SVGAGI. V dropped 4 bases and J dropped 2 bases, with 8 bases sitting between them. The CDR3 region is CASSLSTNYGYTF. CDR3 coding DNA: TGTGCCAGCAGTTTAAGCACCAACTATGGCTACACCTTC.

This rearrangement joins TRBV2 to TRBJ1-1; D is unclear. Trimming took off 8 bases at V and 8 bases at J, with 21 bases between the two ends. The CDR3 contains 14 residues. Germline CDR1 and CDR2: SNHLY and FYNNEI. CDR3 DNA: TGTGCCAGCCTCCCCCGGGTGAGGCAACGAGAAGCTTTCTTT. Protein sequence: CASLPRVRQREAFF.

This chain links TRBV6-6 with TRBJ2-1; 12 bases are shared with TRBD2. The CDR3 loop spans 16 amino acids. The germline V gene encodes CDR1 MNHNY and CDR2 SVGAGI (reference sequence). With V trimmed by 2 bases and J by 8 bases, 7 bases remained unmatched. CDR3 sequence reads: CASSYTSGRHLDEQFF. DNA of the CDR3: TGTGCCAGCAGTTACACTAGCGGGAGGCACCTCGATGAGCAGTTCTTC.

This clone was seen only once. The J gene is TRBJ2-3, the V gene TRBV9; D not resolved. The CDR3 is made up of 14 amino acids. The V and J ends lost 0 bases and 3 bases respectively, with 8 bases between them. CDR1 and CDR2 from the germline V gene are SGDLS and YYNGEE. The CDR3 loop reads CASSVELWTDTQYF. The CDR3 nucleotides read TGTGCCAGCAGCGTAGAGCTTTGGACAGATACGCAGTATTTT.

The gene calls are TRBV5-5 and TRBJ2-7; D unclear. Germline-derived CDR1 and CDR2 are SGHKS and YYEKEE (reference sequence). Deletions cut 0 bases from V and 0 bases from J, with 10 bases between. The CDR3 sequence is 15 residues long. The CDR3 loop is CASSLAPQSSYEQYF. CDR3 in DNA: TGTGCCAGCAGCTTGGCCCCACAGAGCTCCTACGAGCAGTACTTC.

The chain has TRBV3-1 (or the pseudogene TRBV3-2) and TRBJ2-5, with 14 bases aligning to TRBD2. After removal of 0 bases from V and 5 bases from J, the junction contained 8 bases not matched to a gene. Germline-derived CDR1 and CDR2 are LGHDT and YNNKEL (reference sequence). The CDR3 runs to 18 residues. The DNA of the CDR3 is TGTGCCAGCAGCCAAGAGATGGGACTAGCGGGGGCCCGGGAGACCCAGTACTTC. Translating gives CASSQEMGLAGARETQYF.

The chain links TRBV19 to TRBJ2-2; 13 nucleotides line up with TRBD2. Trimming removed 8 bases from V and 0 bases from J; junction bases left unmatched: 6. CDR3 size: 17 residues. From germline, CDR1 is LNHDA and CDR2 SQIVND (reference sequence). CDR3 in DNA: TGTGCCAGTGGGAAAGGACTAGCGGGAGCGAACACCGGGGAGCTGTTTTTT. It codes for CASGKGLAGANTGELFF.

The V and J genes are TRBV5-1 and TRBJ1-1; D is undetermined. The V end was cut by 0 bases, the J end by 6 bases, with 12 bases between. The CDR3 spans 14 residues. Per germline, CDR1 SGHRS and CDR2 YFSETQ. CDR3 DNA: TGCGCCAGCAGCTTGGCGCGGGAGGGAGCTGAAGCTTTCTTT. Protein sequence: CASSLAREGAEAFF.

The chain carries TRBV7-6 and TRBJ2-3; 8 bases are a match to TRBD1. The CDR3 has 15 amino acids. The germline V gene has CDR1 SGHVS and CDR2 FNYEAQ. The J segment lost 3 bases and the V segment lost 5 bases, leaving 7 bases of the junction unmatched. In nucleotides, the CDR3 is TGTGCCAGCAGCGATCAGGGGGCGGGGACAGATACGCAGTATTTT. Protein sequence: CASSDQGAGTDTQYF.

The chain links TRBV7-9 to TRBJ2-2; 10 nucleotides match TRBD1. Germline V gene data show CDR1 as SEHNR and CDR2 as FQNEAQ (reference sequence). This CDR3 has 16 residues. Germline trimming cut 5 bases from V and 5 bases from J; bases unmatched to any gene: 8. DNA for the CDR3: TGTGCCAGCAGCAGACGGACAGGGGGTAATACCGGGGAGCTGTTTTTT. This encodes CASSRRTGGNTGELFF.

CDR3 amino acids: CASSLGAGGSEQYF. The CDR3 DNA sequence: TGTGCCAGCAGCTTAGGAGCGGGGGGGAGCGAGCAGTACTTC. This rearrangement joins TRBV7-8 to TRBJ2-7, with TRBD2 identical over 10 bases. This CDR3 spans 14 amino acids. Per germline, CDR1 SGHVS and CDR2 FQNEAQ. V dropped 1 base and J dropped 6; count of bases not matched to a gene: 3. Full variable domain (remainder filled in from reference TRBV7-8 and TRBJ2-7): GAGVSQSPRYKVAKRGQDVALRCDPISGHVSLFWYQQALGQGPEFLTYFQNEAQLDKSGLPSDRFFAERPEGSVSTLKIQRTQQEDSAVYLCASSLGAGGSEQYFGPGTRLTVT.

The V and J genes are TRBV5-1 and TRBJ2-7; D not certain. The length of the CDR3 is 14 residues. The germline V gene has CDR1 SGHRS and CDR2 YFSETQ. V was trimmed by 0 bases and J by 3 bases, leaving 10 bases between them. CDR3 nucleotide sequence: TGCGCCAGCAGCTTGGGGCTAGGTGGCTACGAGCAGTACTTC. The encoded protein is CASSLGLGGYEQYF.

The V gene is TRBV6-5, the J gene TRBJ2-2, with D possibly being TRBD1 (5 bases). The length of the CDR3 is 15 residues. V gave up 4 bases and J gave up 1 base, with 10 bases separating them. Germline V gives CDR1 MNHEY, CDR2 SVGAGI. The CDR3 DNA follows: TGTGCCAGCAGTTGGGGAACAGGGAACACCGGGGAGCTGTTTTTT. As protein: CASSWGTGNTGELFF.

The V call is TRBV3-1 (or the pseudogene TRBV3-2), the J call TRBJ2-2, with 7 bases fitting TRBD1. The CDR3 consists of 17 residues. Losses at the gene ends were 4 bases for V and 0 bases for J; bases not matched to a gene: 8. Germline V gives CDR1 LGHDT, CDR2 YNNKEL (reference sequence). This chain's CDR3 is CASSRGTVYPNTGELFF. The CDR3 bases are TGTGCCAGCAGCCGAGGGACAGTATACCCGAACACCGGGGAGCTGTTTTTT.

The rearrangement joins TRBV11-2 to TRBJ2-7, with 10 positions matching TRBD1. The junction had 8 bases not matched to a gene; V was cut back by 4 bases and J by 5 bases. The CDR3 consists of 15 residues. CDR1 and CDR2 (germline): SGHAT, FQNNGV. The CDR3 is CASSWDRGELNEQYF. CDR3 nucleotide sequence: TGTGCCAGCAGCTGGGACAGGGGCGAACTAAACGAGCAGTACTTC.

V gene TRBV25-1 combines with J gene TRBJ1-2; maybe TRBD1 (6 bases). The V and J ends lost 2 bases and 4 bases respectively, with 17 bases between them. In germline, CDR1 is MGHDK, CDR2 SYGVNS. CDR3 length: 16 amino acids. CDR3: CASSEPVAGDAYGYTF. The CDR3 nucleotides are TGTGCCAGCAGTGAACCCGTGGCAGGGGACGCCTATGGCTACACCTTC.

The genes are TRBV30 and TRBJ1-4; D call uncertain. CDR1 is GTSNPN and CDR2 is SVGIG in the germline V gene (reference sequence). The V gene lost 8 bases and the J gene lost 0 bases, with 10 bases spanning the gap. This CDR3 has 13 amino acids. The CDR3 DNA reads as TGTGCCGGCAGAGGTGCAACTAATGAAAAACTGTTTTTT. Its protein is CAGRGATNEKLFF. The complete variable domain, with remaining parts taken from reference TRBV30 and TRBJ1-4, reads SQTIHQWPATLVQPVGSPLSLECTVEGTSNPNLYWYRQAAGRGLQLLFYSVGIGQISSEVPQNLSASRPQDRQFILSSKKLLLSDSGFYLCAGRGATNEKLFFGSGTQLSVL.

V is TRBV5-6 and J is TRBJ1-2; TRBD1 is a possible D gene (5 bases). CDR1 SGHDT and CDR2 YYEEEE come from the germline V gene. The CDR3 contains 17 residues. V gave up 4 bases and J gave up 1 base, with 20 bases separating them. CDR3 DNA sequence: TGTGCCAGCAGCCCGGGGGGAACTGTCCCCTATAACTATGGCTACACCTTC. Amino acid sequence: CASSPGGTVPYNYGYTF. Filled out from reference TRBV5-6 and TRBJ1-2, the complete variable domain reads DAGVTQSPTHLIKTRGQQVTLRCSPKSGHDTVSWYQQALGQGPQFIFQYYEEEERQRGNFPDRFSGHQFPNYSSELNVNALLLGDSALYLCASSPGGTVPYNYGYTFGSGTRLTVV.

The chain links TRBV11-2 to TRBJ1-1; TRBD1 matches at 12 bases. This CDR3 region has 19 residues. V was pared by 0 bases and J by 5 bases, with 13 bases of the junction left unmatched. Germline CDR1 and CDR2: SGHAT and FQNNGV. CDR3 residues: CASSLDRDRGRKWRTEAFF. Written as DNA, the CDR3 is TGTGCCAGCAGCTTAGATCGGGACAGGGGGCGCAAGTGGAGGACTGAAGCTTTCTTT.

The rearrangement joins TRBV29-1 to TRBJ1-2; TRBD1 matches 8 bases. The germline CDR1 and CDR2 sequences are SQVTM and ANQGSEA. The V and J ends lost 6 bases and 5 bases, in that order; junction bases with no gene match: 8. The CDR3 has 13 residues. The CDR3 region is CSVDRDRLYGYTF. The DNA of the CDR3 is TGCAGCGTGGACCGGGACAGGTTGTATGGCTACACCTTC.

The chain has TRBV19 and TRBJ1-4; D is perhaps TRBD1 (6 bases). CDR1 and CDR2 (germline): LNHDA, SQIVND (reference sequence). This CDR3 region has 15 residues. The V and J ends lost 5 bases and 2 bases respectively, with 12 bases between them. The chain's CDR3 is CASSLAGQTNEKLFF. The CDR3 nucleotides read TGTGCCAGTAGTTTAGCAGGACAGACTAATGAAAAACTGTTTTTT.

The chain employs TRBV9 and TRBJ1-4, with TRBD1 matching over 8 bases. This CDR3 is 14 amino acids long. The V gene's germline CDR1 is SGDLS and CDR2 YYNGEE. J gave up 6 bases and V 3 bases, and 4 bases lay outside the gene matches. CDR3 sequence: CASSDGTGDEKLFF. CDR3 nucleotides: TGTGCCAGCAGCGACGGGACAGGCGATGAAAAACTGTTTTTT.

V and J are TRBV19 and TRBJ1-1; D is unresolved. Germline assignment: CDR1 LNHDA and CDR2 SQIVND (reference sequence). The CDR3 sequence is 15 residues long. Trimming took 1 base from V and 5 from J, leaving 14 bases between them. The CDR3 DNA reads as TGTGCCAGTAGTATAGGTTCCGGACTCCGGACTGAAGCTTTCTTT. Its protein is CASSIGSGLRTEAFF.